This passage covers 21 T cell receptor beta chains from one sample sequenced in a study of vaccination and CD4 T cells after COVID-19. Scientists ran DNA taken from cultured CD4+ T cells through the Oncomine TCR Beta short-read assay for sequencing. TCRdb re-called the PCR reads through MiXCR, storing one row per CDR3 protein. The data show approximately 4,100 distinct CDR3 sequences, around 20% seen once. These receptors have no known antigen. Treatment here: roughly 10-day PBMC culture with coronavirus spike peptide pools or control peptides (ViraFEST assay). Sequencing was carried out using CD4+ T cells from blood, cultured in vitro. The origin of the receptors is a human donor who had recovered from COVID-19.

This clonotype was observed a handful of times. The gene calls are TRBV5-1 and TRBJ1-3; weak D call: TRBD1 (5 bases). Per germline, CDR1 SGHRS and CDR2 YFSETQ. Trimming pared 4 bases from V and 4 bases from J, leaving 12 bases between. The CDR3 has 14 amino acids. The CDR3 region is CASSLPGPGNTIYF. In DNA form, the CDR3 reads TGCGCCAGCAGCCTCCCGGGGCCCGGAAACACCATATATTTT.

This clonotype is judged medium-sized. The rearrangement joins TRBV23-1 to TRBJ1-2; the D gene is possibly TRBD1 (5 bases). Being an ORF, TRBV23-1 has a function that is uncertain. Trimming removed 2 bases at V and 2 bases at J, with 18 bases between. The CDR3 extends over 17 amino acids. CDR3 region: CASSQEWRQGRNYGYTF. The CDR3, as DNA: TGCGCCAGCAGTCAAGAGTGGAGGCAGGGACGGAACTATGGCTACACCTTC.

The V gene is TRBV12-5, the J gene TRBJ1-4; TRBD1 aligns across 7 bases. Germline lookup yields CDR1 LGHNT and CDR2 FRNRAP. The CDR3 is 12 residues long. J was trimmed by 8 bases and V by 5 bases; bases with no gene match: 2. CDR3 sequence reads: CASGLRGEKLFF. The DNA of the CDR3 is TGTGCTAGTGGTCTCAGGGGGGAAAAACTGTTTTTT. Full variable domain (outside the CDR3, taken from reference TRBV12-5 and TRBJ1-4): DARVTQTPRHKVTEMGQEVTMRCQPILGHNTVFWYRQTMMQGLELLAYFRNRAPLDDSGMPKDRFSAEMPDATLATLKIQPSEPRDSAVYFCASGLRGEKLFFGSGTQLSVL.

This clonotype was detected only a few times. The gene calls are TRBV9 and TRBJ1-6; 9 positions match TRBD1. The V segment lost 4 bases and the J segment 7 bases; nucleotides outside the gene matches: 6. The CDR3 loop spans 15 amino acids. Per the germline V gene, CDR1 is SGDLS and CDR2 is YYNGEE. The CDR3 protein is CASSPRTGANSPLHF. The CDR3 nucleotides are TGTGCCAGCAGCCCCCGGACAGGGGCCAATTCACCCCTCCACTTT.

In its sample, this clonotype was seen a few times. V usage is TRBV11-2 and J usage is TRBJ1-2; 9 nucleotides line up with TRBD1. Germline CDR1 and CDR2: SGHAT and FQNNGV. The junction had 18 bases not matched to a gene; V was cut back by 9 bases and J by 7 bases. There are 16 residues in the CDR3. Here the CDR3 DNA reads TGTGCCAGTCGGCTGCCCGGGACAGGGTTAGGGTTTGGCTACACCTTC. It specifies CASRLPGTGLGFGYTF.

As DNA, the CDR3 is TGTGCCAGCATCGGGGGTTGGACGGGGGTGGGGGAGCAGTACTTC. Translating it yields CASIGGWTGVGEQYF. This chain connects TRBV12-3 or TRBV12-4 to TRBJ2-7, with a weak D call TRBD2 (6 bases). V lost 7 bases to trimming and J lost 7 bases, with 23 bases between them. CDR3 length: 15 amino acids.

This clonotype was seen more than once but under ten times. CDR3 sequence (DNA): TGTGCCATCAGTGAGCCCAAGGGGCGGGGGGGCCTAGGGACCCAGTACTTC. This encodes CAISEPKGRGGLGTQYF. The chain is built from TRBV10-3 and TRBJ2-5; 9 nucleotides match TRBD2. With 2 bases clipped from V and 7 bases from J, the junction kept 14 bases outside the gene matches. This CDR3 comprises 17 residues. CDR1 and CDR2 from the germline V gene are ENHRY and SYGVKD.

J is TRBJ1-2 and V is TRBV29-1, with D perhaps matching TRBD1 (5 bases). CDR3 length: 13 residues. Trimming shortened V by 7 bases and J by 2 bases, and 14 bases separated the two germline ends. Germline assignment: CDR1 SQVTM and CDR2 ANQGSEA. CDR3 DNA sequence: TGCAGCGGCCGACAGAGGTCGAACTATGGCTACACCTTC. Encoded protein: CSGRQRSNYGYTF.

CDR3 sequence: CSASPWGGAVNEQFF. DNA for the CDR3: TGCAGTGCTAGCCCCTGGGGGGGGGCGGTGAATGAGCAGTTCTTC. The rearrangement joins TRBV20-1 to TRBJ2-1; perhaps TRBD2 as D (7 bases). Germline V CDR1 and CDR2: DFQATT, SNEGSKA (reference sequence). Trimming shortened V by 3 bases and J by 7 bases, and 19 bases separated the two germline ends. This CDR3 contains 15 residues.

This rearrangement joins TRBV20-1 to TRBJ1-2, with D perhaps TRBD1 (6 bases). Germline CDR1 is DFQATT and CDR2 is SNEGSKA (reference sequence). Trimming removed 3 bases from V and 0 bases from J, with 8 bases in between. The CDR3 totals 13 residues. The CDR3 reads CSARGAPNYGYTF. The CDR3 region has the DNA TGCAGTGCTAGGGGGGCGCCTAACTATGGCTACACCTTC.

This clonotype was observed a handful of times. J is TRBJ2-7 and V is TRBV2; 8 bases map to TRBD2. CDR1 is SNHLY and CDR2 is FYNNEI in the germline V gene. This CDR3 spans 14 amino acids. Trimming cost V 6 bases and J 3 bases; bases outside gene matches: 7. CDR3 sequence reads: CASREGLVNYEQYF. CDR3 DNA: TGTGCCAGCAGAGAGGGACTAGTGAACTACGAGCAGTACTTC. The full variable domain, in which reference TRBV2 and TRBJ2-7 provide the parts outside the CDR3, is EPEVTQTPSHQVTQMGQEVILRCVPISNHLYFYWYRQILGQKVEFLVSFYNNEISEKSEIFDDQFSVERPDGSNFTLKIRSTKLEDSAMYFCASREGLVNYEQYFGPGTRLTVT.

The V gene is TRBV14, the J gene TRBJ1-5; D call uncertain. This CDR3 comprises 13 residues. The V end was cut by 4 bases, the J end by 6 bases, with 10 bases between. The germline gives CDR1 SGHDN, CDR2 FVKESK. The CDR3 spells CASSRDLGQPQHF. CDR3 coding DNA: TGTGCCAGCAGCCGGGATTTAGGTCAGCCCCAGCATTTT.

The rearrangement uses TRBV19 and TRBJ2-7; D is unclear. V lost 3 bases to trimming and J lost 0 bases, with 9 bases between them. The CDR3 runs to 14 residues. Germline V gene lookup returns CDR1 LNHDA and CDR2 SQIVND (reference sequence). The CDR3 DNA sequence: TGTGCCAGTAGTATCGGTAGAGCCTCCTACGAGCAGTACTTC. Translated: CASSIGRASYEQYF.

In its sample, this clonotype was seen a few times. The chain uses TRBV5-1 and TRBJ2-2, with D unresolved. This CDR3 has 12 residues. The V end lost 4 bases, the J end lost 4 bases, and 5 bases lay between the germline ends. Germline loops: CDR1 SGHRS, CDR2 YFSETQ. In DNA form, the CDR3 reads TGCGCCAGCAGCAGGAGCACCGGGGAGCTGTTTTTT. Translation gives CASSRSTGELFF.

Only a few counts were recorded for this clonotype. The gene calls are TRBV7-9 and TRBJ1-5, with TRBD1 identical over 7 bases. The CDR3 spans 13 residues. Germline V gives CDR1 SEHNR, CDR2 FQNEAQ (reference sequence). The ends lost 5 bases at V and 6 bases at J; junction bases unmatched: 4. CDR3 sequence (DNA): TGTGCCAGCAGCGAGGGGGCGGGTCAGCCCCAGCATTTT. Translating it yields CASSEGAGQPQHF.

Only a few counts were recorded for this clonotype. The chain has TRBV5-5 and TRBJ2-2; 11 nucleotides match TRBD1. The CDR3 covers 16 residues. V shed 5 bases and J 1 base; nucleotides not matched to a gene: 4. In germline, CDR1 is SGHKS, CDR2 YYEKEE (reference sequence). The DNA of the CDR3 is TGTGCCAGCAGATATGGGACAGGGGGGAACACCGGGGAGCTGTTTTTT. As protein: CASRYGTGGNTGELFF.

V usage is TRBV5-8 and J usage is TRBJ1-5; D might be TRBD1 (5 bases). There are 16 residues in the CDR3. Germline V lookup: CDR1 SGHTS, CDR2 YDEGEE. V was trimmed by 5 bases and J by 0 bases, leaving 15 bases between them. CDR3 sequence reads: CASRRGDRYSNQPQHF. The CDR3 DNA follows: TGTGCCAGCAGAAGGGGAGATAGATATAGCAATCAGCCCCAGCATTTT.

V usage is TRBV10-1 and J usage is TRBJ1-1; maybe TRBD1 (5 bases). The CDR3 contains 14 residues. Trimming left V 2 bases short and J 2 bases short, with 9 bases between. Germline CDR1 is WNHNN and CDR2 is SYGVQD (reference sequence). The CDR3 reads CASSEDRFNTEAFF. CDR3 coding DNA: TGCGCCAGCAGTGAGGACAGATTCAACACTGAAGCTTTCTTT.

The chain couples TRBV20-1 to TRBJ2-7; 7 nucleotides match TRBD1. The CDR3 contains 15 residues. The J segment lost 0 bases and the V segment lost 5 bases, leaving 10 bases of the junction unmatched. CDR1 is DFQATT and CDR2 is SNEGSKA in the germline V gene (reference sequence). The chain's CDR3 is CSAPRSGQSSYEQYF. The CDR3, as DNA: TGCAGTGCTCCAAGGTCGGGACAGAGCTCCTACGAGCAGTACTTC.

The V and J genes are TRBV25-1 and TRBJ2-5; no clear D. The CDR3 sequence is 15 residues long. Per the germline V gene, CDR1 is MGHDK and CDR2 is SYGVNS. The V and J ends lost 1 base and 5 bases respectively, with 14 bases between them. CDR3 coding DNA: TGTGCCAGCAGTGAATCGCGACTCCTGCCGGAGACCCAGTACTTC. Translation gives CASSESRLLPETQYF.

The genes are TRBV5-6 and TRBJ1-2; 8 nucleotides agree with TRBD1. J was trimmed by 5 bases and V by 2 bases; bases with no gene match: 8. CDR1 and CDR2 from the germline V gene are SGHDT and YYEEEE. CDR3 size: 15 residues. CDR3 loop: CASSLGQGLFYGYTF. The CDR3 nucleotides are TGTGCCAGCAGCTTAGGACAGGGCCTTTTTTATGGCTACACCTTC. Combining the CDR3 with reference TRBV5-6 and TRBJ1-2 gives the whole variable domain DAGVTQSPTHLIKTRGQQVTLRCSPKSGHDTVSWYQQALGQGPQFIFQYYEEEERQRGNFPDRFSGHQFPNYSSELNVNALLLGDSALYLCASSLGQGLFYGYTFGSGTRLTVV.